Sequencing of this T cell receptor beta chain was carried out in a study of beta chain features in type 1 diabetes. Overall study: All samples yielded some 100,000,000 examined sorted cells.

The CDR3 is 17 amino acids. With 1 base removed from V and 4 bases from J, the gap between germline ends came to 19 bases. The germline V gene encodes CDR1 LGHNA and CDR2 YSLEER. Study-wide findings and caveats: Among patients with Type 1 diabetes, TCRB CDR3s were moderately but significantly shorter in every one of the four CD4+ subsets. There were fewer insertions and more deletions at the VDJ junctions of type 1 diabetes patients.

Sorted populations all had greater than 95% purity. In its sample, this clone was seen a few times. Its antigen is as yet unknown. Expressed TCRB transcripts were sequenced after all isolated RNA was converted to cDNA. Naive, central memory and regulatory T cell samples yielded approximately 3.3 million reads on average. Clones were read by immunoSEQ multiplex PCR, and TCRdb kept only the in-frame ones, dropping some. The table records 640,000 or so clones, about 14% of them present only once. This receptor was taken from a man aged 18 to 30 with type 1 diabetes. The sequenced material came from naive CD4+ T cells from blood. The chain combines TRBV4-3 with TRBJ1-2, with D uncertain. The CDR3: CASSQVGSDTWGYGYTF. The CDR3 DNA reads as TGCGCCAGCAGCCAAGTAGGGAGCGATACCTGGGGCTATGGCTACACCTTC.